This TCR beta chain was recorded in a study of Ad26.COV2.S vaccination and SARS-CoV-2 variants. Study summary: Enrollment placed the donor in the COV1001 Ad26.COV2.S trial arm.

Generated by immunoSEQ multiplex PCR, the TCRdb table keeps only in-frame clones and is missing some. The repertoire includes some 340,000 clones, approximately 86% of them detected once, and around 2% sits in the top ten. Treatment: around 19 received Ad26.COV2.S at low or high dose, single or two shots; about 5 received placebo; per-sample allocation not given. Sampling occurred on day 63 after the first vaccine or placebo injection. About this clone: No antigen is known for it.

Study conclusions and caveats: Post-vaccination spike-specific CD8+ and CD4+ T cell responses reportedly had substantial breadth.

V lost 6 bases, J lost 0 bases, and 10 bases stayed unmatched. The CDR3 contains 16 residues. CDR1 is MNHEY and CDR2 is SVGEGT in the germline V gene. The sequenced sample was peripheral blood, obtained in a trial of Ad26.COV2.S vaccine versus placebo. The chain uses TRBV6-2 or TRBV6-3 and TRBJ2-7, with 8 nucleotides matching TRBD2. This receptor was taken from a person between 18 and 60 years old who received the Ad26.COV2.S COVID-19 vaccine or a placebo. The CDR3 DNA reads TGTGCCAGCAGCCCTCGGGTAGCGGGGTCCTCCTACGAGCAGTACTTC. Amino acids: CASSPRVAGSSYEQYF.